A single sample is the source of the 10 T cell receptor beta chains below, sequenced in a study of shared clonotypes between healthy human individuals. Method: immunoSEQ multiplex PCR; TCRdb's copy keeps in-frame clones and lacks some. The sample includes 400,000 to 500,000 clones, over 65% of them seen just once. Input material: PBMCs. These receptors all stem from a woman in her thirties or forties in good health. Some clones in this sample may be carry-over from other donors' samples.

Concerning this clone itself: This is likely a read error, given that the CDR3 carries no conserved phenylalanine or tryptophan at its end. V and J are TRBV6-5 and TRBJ2-2, with TRBD1 identical over 8 bases. CDR3 length equals 14 residues. Losses at the gene ends were 6 bases for V and 6 bases for J; bases not matched to a gene: 6. Germline V gene lookup returns CDR1 MNHEY and CDR2 SVGAGI. The CDR3 sequence is CASRHPGGSGELFS. Written as DNA, the CDR3 is TGTGCCAGCAGGCATCCAGGGGGCTCCGGGGAGCTGTTTTCT.

Notes on this clone: This clone may be a read error of a much larger clone one base away. V is TRBV7-2 and J is TRBJ1-4; perhaps TRBD1 as D (5 bases). This CDR3 has 12 amino acids. Germline-derived CDR1 and CDR2 are SGHTA and FQGNSA. CDR3 DNA sequence: TGTGCCAGCAGCATAACACCCGGGGCGACGATCTTT. This encodes CASSITPGATIF.

The gene calls are TRBV28 and TRBJ2-1, with a weak D call TRBD2 (6 bases). Between the trimmed V and J ends, which lost 6 bases and 2 bases, there was a span of 14 bases. Looked up from germline, CDR1 is MDHEN and CDR2 is SYDVKM. CDR3 length: 15 residues. The CDR3 nucleotides are TGTGCCAGCAGCCCACCCGGGGGAACCTACAATGAGCAGTTCTTC. Translation gives CASSPPGGTYNEQFF.

The V call is TRBV5-4, the J call TRBJ2-7; weak D call: TRBD2 (5 bases). Germline assignment: CDR1 SGHNT and CDR2 YYREEE (reference sequence). Trimming cost V 0 bases and J 1 base, with 14 bases left between them. The CDR3 loop spans 16 amino acids. The CDR3 DNA reads as TGTGCCAGCAGCTTGGACAGTAGCGCGATATCCTACGAGCAGTACTTC. It encodes CASSLDSSAISYEQYF. Full variable domain (remainder filled in from reference TRBV5-4 and TRBJ2-7): ETGVTQSPTHLIKTRGQQVTLRCSSQSGHNTVSWYQQALGQGPQFIFQYYREEENGRGNFPPRFSGLQFPNYSSELNVNALELDDSALYLCASSLDSSAISYEQYFGPGTRLTVT.

V and J are TRBV4-2 and TRBJ2-7, with D possibly called TRBD1 or TRBD2 (5 bases each). Trimming left V 2 bases short and J 2 bases short, with 13 bases between. From germline, CDR1 is LGHNA and CDR2 YNFKEQ. This CDR3 spans 15 amino acids. The CDR3 spells CASSQTTGRTYEQYF. In nucleotides, the CDR3 is TGTGCCAGCAGCCAAACAACGGGACGGACCTACGAGCAGTACTTC.

J is TRBJ1-4 and V is TRBV5-1, with a tentative D call TRBD1 (6 bases). CDR3 length equals 15 residues. The V gene lost 0 bases and the J gene lost 5 bases, with 11 bases spanning the gap. CDR1 SGHRS and CDR2 YFSETQ come from the germline V gene. The DNA for the CDR3 is TGCGCCAGCAGCTTGGCCGTCGACAGGAATGAAAAACTGTTTTTT. Its protein is CASSLAVDRNEKLFF.

The chain joins TRBV28 to TRBJ1-2; no reliable D call. The V gene's germline CDR1 is MDHEN and CDR2 SYDVKM. Trimming removed 11 bases from V and 7 bases from J, with 11 bases in between. CDR3 length equals 10 residues. The CDR3 nucleotides read TGTGCCGTTAGTGAGTCTGGCTACACCTTC. Its translation: CAVSESGYTF.

CDR3: CASSRTGTENTYEQYF. The CDR3 nucleotides read TGTGCCAGCTCCCGAACAGGGACAGAAAACACCTACGAGCAGTACTTC. The chain employs TRBV18 and TRBJ2-7; TRBD1 agrees at 7 bases. The CDR3 has 16 residues. V shed 6 bases and J 2 bases; nucleotides not matched to a gene: 13. From germline, CDR1 is KGHSH and CDR2 LQKENI.

The rearrangement links TRBV28 to TRBJ2-7; TRBD1 matches 8 bases. The CDR3 is 14 residues long. The germline V gene has CDR1 MDHEN and CDR2 SYDVKM. With 6 bases clipped from V and 4 bases from J, the junction kept 8 bases outside the gene matches. The CDR3 region is CASRAPGQEYEQYF. As DNA, the CDR3 is TGTGCCAGCAGAGCTCCGGGACAGGAGTACGAGCAGTACTTC.

The chain uses TRBV7-9 and TRBJ2-1; 7 bases line up with TRBD2. This CDR3 has 15 residues. Germline CDR1 is SEHNR and CDR2 is FQNEAQ (reference sequence). Unmatched junction bases numbered 12, after V lost 4 bases and J lost 9 bases. This CDR3 reads CASSSKDTRGVEQFF. CDR3 coding DNA: TGTGCCAGCAGCTCGAAAGACACACGGGGGGTTGAGCAGTTCTTC. Drawing the rest from reference TRBV7-9 and TRBJ2-1, the complete variable domain is DTGVSQNPRHKITKRGQNVTFRCDPISEHNRLYWYRQTLGQGPEFLTYFQNEAQLEKSRLLSDRFSAERPKGSFSTLEIQRTEQGDSAMYLCASSSKDTRGVEQFFGPGTRLTVL.